This T cell receptor (beta chain) was profiled in a study of blood T cell repertoires in COVID-19 (dated by TCRdb to 2020 to 2022). Some background on the complete study: The collaborator samples originated in the United States, Italy and Spain and spanned the acute and convalescent phases of COVID-19. The sample metadata nearly always contained a de-identified subject ID, COVID-19 status, age in years and sex. The material from the prospective study consisted of cDNA or gDNA derived from T cells, B-cell-depleted T cells, or PBMCs. Where available, HLA class I and class II types were taken from metadata supplied by the sample provider and were not determined by assay-based typing. Deeply sampled blood TCRbeta repertoires from subjects exposed to, actively infected with, or recovered from COVID-19 were included in the dataset. Samples came from the ongoing ImmuneRACE study (first 160 participants) plus 1,254 subjects from 6 global collaborators. A freely available public database, intended as a resource for researchers studying the immune response to SARS-CoV-2, is where the repertoires were released.

Remarks on this clone: The antigen it binds to is not known. The record has no base qualities; no much larger clone is one base away.

TCRbeta CDR3 regions were amplified from genomic DNA using the immunoSEQ Assay, a bias-controlled multiplex PCR. Under the source paper's analysis protocol: Nucleated cell counts per sample were estimated from amplification of reference gene primers within the assay. Sequence reads were collapsed and filtered to measure the absolute abundance of every unique TCRbeta CDR3 rearrangement. Productive Simpson clonality was computed per sample as the square root of Simpson's diversity index over productive rearrangements. TCRdb obtained this table from immuneACCESS and retained in-frame rearrangements with V and J assigned. These tables miss some clones; where compared with another copy, unresolved V genes account for less than half of the shortfall, and the remainder is unexplained. V, J and clone size are those of that table, while D and trimming were read from the DNA. This sample has about 160,000 clones in its table, and roughly nine tenths of those were observed once. Around 4% of the sample belongs to the ten largest clones.

Whole blood was collected in K2EDTA tubes by collaborating institutions according to the institutions' own protocols. For TCRbeta analysis, collaborator samples were shipped as frozen whole blood, as isolated PBMCs, or as DNA extracted from either sample type. V is cut by 0 bases and J by 0 bases, and the space between the germline ends is 8 bases. The germline V gene provides CDR1 LGHNA and CDR2 YNFKEQ. Spanning cysteine to phenylalanine, the CDR3 consists of 15 amino acids. Only the CDR3 region is kept as DNA, spanning 45 bases read in frame from base 1. The investigation overall reported the following: The amount of clinical and demographic metadata varied by source and participant and was provided uncurated.

This sequence uses TRBV4-2 and TRBJ1-1; the best D guess is TRBD1, with 5 bases matching. The specimen sequenced was peripheral blood. The receptor was derived from a woman between 65 and 79 years old with acute or convalescent COVID-19. This receptor carries the CDR3 CASSQEGAMNTEAFF. The nucleotide sequence reads TGTGCCAGCAGCCAAGAAGGGGCCATGAACACTGAAGCTTTCTTT.